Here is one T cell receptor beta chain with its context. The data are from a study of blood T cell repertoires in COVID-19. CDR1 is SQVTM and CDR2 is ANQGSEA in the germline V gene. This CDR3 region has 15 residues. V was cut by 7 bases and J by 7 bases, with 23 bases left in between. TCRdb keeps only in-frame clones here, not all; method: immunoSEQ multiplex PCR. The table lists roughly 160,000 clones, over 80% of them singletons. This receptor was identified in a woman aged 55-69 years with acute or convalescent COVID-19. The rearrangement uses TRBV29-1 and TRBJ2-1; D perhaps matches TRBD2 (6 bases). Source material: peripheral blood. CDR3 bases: TGCAGCGCCCCGAACCAGACTAGTCGGGGGAATGAGCAGTTCTTC. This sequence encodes CSAPNQTSRGNEQFF.